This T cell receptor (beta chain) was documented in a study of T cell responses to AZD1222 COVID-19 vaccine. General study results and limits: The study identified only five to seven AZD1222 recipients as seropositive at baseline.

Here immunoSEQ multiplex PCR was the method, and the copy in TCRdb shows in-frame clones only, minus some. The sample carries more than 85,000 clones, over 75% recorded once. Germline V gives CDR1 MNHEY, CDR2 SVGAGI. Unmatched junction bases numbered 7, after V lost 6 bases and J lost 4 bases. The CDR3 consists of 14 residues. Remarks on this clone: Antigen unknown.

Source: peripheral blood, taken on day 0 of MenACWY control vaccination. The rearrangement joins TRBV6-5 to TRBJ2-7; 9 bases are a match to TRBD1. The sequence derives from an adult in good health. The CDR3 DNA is TGTGCCAGCAGGCCCGGACAGGGGTGGTACGAGCAGTACTTC. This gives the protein CASRPGQGWYEQYF.